These 21 T cell receptor beta chains came from one sample sequenced in a study of OX40 agonist ivuxolimab in advanced cancers. Library preparation was by the immunoSEQ multiplex PCR assay. Sourced from immuneACCESS, this table was stored by TCRdb with only in-frame sequences that have V and J called. A share of the clones is absent; for the studies checked, an unresolved V gene accounts for under half, and the remainder has no known explanation. The sample records some 61,000 clones, roughly 76% of which are singletons. The top ten clonotypes cover around 1.6% of the sample. The material was CD4+ or CD8+ T cells sorted from blood, obtained in a trial of the OX40 agonist ivuxolimab. These receptors were taken from an adult with an advanced solid tumor such as melanoma, head and neck, liver or kidney cancer.

This chain connects TRBV28 to TRBJ1-4; 7 bases align to TRBD1. The CDR3 length is 15 residues. Germline V gene sequence: CDR1 MDHEN, CDR2 SYDVKM. V was clipped by 6 bases and J by 1 base; unmatched bases: 5. As DNA, the CDR3 is TGTGCCAGCAGATACGCAGGGGGAACTAATGAAAAACTGTTTTTT. Translated, it gives CASRYAGGTNEKLFF.

This rearrangement joins TRBV6-5 to TRBJ2-7, with 8 bases that match TRBD1. Germline assignment: CDR1 MNHEY and CDR2 SVGAGI. V lost 6 bases, J lost 0 bases, and 4 bases stayed unmatched. The CDR3 spans 14 residues. CDR3: CASRQGQASYEQYF. The CDR3 region has the DNA TGTGCCAGCAGACAGGGACAGGCCTCCTACGAGCAGTACTTC.

This clone was observed a few times. The rearrangement joins TRBV19 to TRBJ1-1; D gene uncertain. This CDR3 contains 12 residues. V was trimmed by 3 bases and J by 10 bases, leaving 12 bases between them. CDR1 and CDR2 (germline): LNHDA, SQIVND (reference sequence). CDR3 nucleotides: TGTGCCAGTAGTATGAGGAGGGTTCCAGCTTTCTTT. It specifies CASSMRRVPAFF.

This chain joins TRBV5-5 and TRBJ1-2, with a weak D call TRBD1 (6 bases). V was cut by 2 bases and J by 8 bases, with 19 bases left in between. Looked up from germline, CDR1 is SGHKS and CDR2 is YYEKEE (reference sequence). The length of the CDR3 is 15 residues. The CDR3 DNA reads TGTGCCAGCAGCTTCACCGTAGACAGGCCAGACGGCTACACCTTC. It translates to CASSFTVDRPDGYTF.

This clone appeared once. The rearrangement joins TRBV30 to TRBJ1-4; tentatively, D is TRBD1 (5 bases). The CDR3 runs to 13 residues. V dropped 1 base and J dropped 8 bases, with 11 bases sitting between them. CDR1 is GTSNPN, CDR2 SVGIG, per germline (reference sequence). CDR3 bases: TGTGCCTGGAGTGGAGGCCGGGGCGAAAAACTGTTTTTT. It specifies CAWSGGRGEKLFF.

The rearrangement links TRBV29-1 to TRBJ2-3; D call uncertain. This CDR3 region has 12 residues. CDR1 and CDR2 from the germline V gene are SQVTM and ANQGSEA. Trimming took off 6 bases at V and 4 bases at J, with 11 bases between the two ends. CDR3 sequence (DNA): TGCAGCGTCATACCCAGTGCAGATACGCAGTATTTT. Translation gives CSVIPSADTQYF.

The chain employs TRBV27 and TRBJ2-7; 10 nucleotides agree with TRBD1. V shed 5 bases and J 2 bases; nucleotides not matched to a gene: 12. Germline V gene sequence: CDR1 MNHEY, CDR2 SMNVEV (reference sequence). The length of the CDR3 is 17 residues. This chain's CDR3 is CASSPEPGTGATYEQYF. The CDR3 DNA is TGTGCCAGCAGTCCAGAGCCCGGGACAGGGGCCACCTACGAGCAGTACTTC.

This clone occurred many times. The rearrangement links TRBV5-4 to TRBJ1-2; D not certain. The CDR3 is made up of 13 amino acids. V dropped 0 bases and J dropped 8 bases, with 11 bases sitting between them. Germline-derived CDR1 and CDR2 are SGHNT and YYREEE (reference sequence). CDR3 DNA: TGTGCCAGCAGCTTGGGAGGGTCTTTCGGCTACACCTTC. Protein: CASSLGGSFGYTF.

The CDR3: CASSLVGPITGELFF. Here the CDR3 DNA reads TGTGCCAGCAGCTTAGTGGGACCGATCACCGGGGAGCTGTTTTTT. The chain joins TRBV11-2 to TRBJ2-2; D is perhaps TRBD1 or TRBD2 (5 bases each). Trimming stripped 1 base from V and 4 bases from J, with 10 bases between. CDR3 length: 15 amino acids. The germline CDR1 and CDR2 sequences are SGHAT and FQNNGV.

The chain uses TRBV7-6 and TRBJ2-7; D is uncertain. V dropped 4 bases and J dropped 0 bases, with 10 bases sitting between them. The germline CDR1 and CDR2 sequences are SGHVS and FNYEAQ. There are 14 residues in the CDR3. DNA of the CDR3: TGTGCCAGCAGCTCCTTACCAGACTCCTACGAGCAGTACTTC. Its translation: CASSSLPDSYEQYF.

V is TRBV6-1 and J is TRBJ2-5; TRBD2 is a possible D gene (7 bases). V shed 4 bases and J shed 3 bases, with 15 bases lying between them. This CDR3 contains 15 residues. Per the germline V gene, CDR1 is MNHNS and CDR2 is SASEGT. This CDR3 reads CASSGQQGGEETQYF. As DNA, the CDR3 is TGTGCCAGCAGTGGACAACAGGGAGGGGAAGAGACCCAGTACTTC.

The chain is built from TRBV6-6 and TRBJ1-1; D may be TRBD1 (5 bases). With 6 bases removed from V and 5 bases from J, the gap between germline ends came to 13 bases. This CDR3 spans 13 amino acids. The germline CDR1 and CDR2 sequences are MNHNY and SVGAGI (reference sequence). As DNA, the CDR3 is TGTGCCAGCAGGGCGCAGGGTGGAACTGAAGCTTTCTTT. This translates into CASRAQGGTEAFF.

V and J are TRBV2 and TRBJ2-2, with 12 positions matching TRBD1. The CDR3 length is 17 residues. V was clipped by 5 bases and J by 0 bases; unmatched bases: 4. The germline V gene encodes CDR1 SNHLY and CDR2 FYNNEI. CDR3: CASSRGTGGANTGELFF. For the CDR3, the DNA is TGTGCCAGCAGTAGAGGGACAGGGGGCGCGAACACCGGGGAGCTGTTTTTT.

V gene TRBV6-1 combines with J gene TRBJ2-4; D gene ambiguous. The CDR3 has 11 residues. V shed 7 bases and J shed 9 bases, with 10 bases lying between them. The germline V gene encodes CDR1 MNHNS and CDR2 SASEGT. The CDR3 nucleotides read TGTGCCAGCAACGAGGCAGTCATTCAGTACTTC. Its translation: CASNEAVIQYF.

This clone was counted a single time. The rearrangement links TRBV19 to TRBJ1-5; possibly TRBD1 for D (6 bases). Between the trimmed V and J ends, which lost 10 bases and 0 bases, there was a span of 13 bases. CDR3 size: 14 residues. CDR1 is LNHDA, CDR2 SQIVND, per germline (reference sequence). The CDR3 loop reads CATGAGNSNQPQHF. CDR3 coding DNA: TGTGCCACGGGGGCAGGAAATAGCAATCAGCCCCAGCATTTT.

The count of this clone is one. The chain links TRBV9 to TRBJ2-7; D ambiguous. CDR1 is SGDLS, CDR2 YYNGEE, per germline. Trimming removed 3 bases from V and 1 base from J, with 11 bases in between. The length of the CDR3 is 14 residues. The CDR3 here is CASSATFLSYEQYF. CDR3 bases: TGTGCCAGCAGCGCTACGTTTCTTTCCTACGAGCAGTACTTC.

J is TRBJ2-7 and V is TRBV7-9; 8 bases align to TRBD2. In germline, CDR1 is SEHNR, CDR2 FQNEAQ (reference sequence). The CDR3 runs to 14 residues. V was clipped by 2 bases and J by 5 bases; unmatched bases: 5. Here the CDR3 DNA reads TGTGCCAGCAGCTTAAACGGGGGGGCCCACGAGCAGTACTTC. Its protein is CASSLNGGAHEQYF.

The J gene is TRBJ2-7, the V gene TRBV5-1, with D tentatively TRBD2 (6 bases). This CDR3 is 15 amino acids long. V was clipped by 4 bases and J by 1 base, with 15 bases between them. CDR1 is SGHRS, CDR2 YFSETQ, per germline. The CDR3 nucleotides are TGCGCCAGCAGCAGCCGGCTAGCGAGTTCCTACGAGCAGTACTTC. Its protein product is CASSSRLASSYEQYF.

This rearrangement joins TRBV2 to TRBJ2-2; TRBD2 matches 7 bases. From germline, CDR1 is SNHLY and CDR2 FYNNEI. Trimming took 6 bases from V and 7 from J; bases not matched to a gene: 8. The CDR3 sequence is 14 residues long. The CDR3 loop is CASSGEGSNGELFF. CDR3 in DNA: TGTGCCAGCAGCGGGGAGGGTAGCAACGGGGAGCTGTTTTTT.

This chain connects TRBV18 to TRBJ2-3; 8 bases agree with TRBD2. Losses at the gene ends were 2 bases for V and 4 bases for J; bases not matched to a gene: 11. Germline V lookup: CDR1 KGHSH, CDR2 LQKENI. The length of the CDR3 is 17 residues. CDR3 protein: CASSPGSGSISADTQYF. As DNA, the CDR3 is TGTGCCAGCTCACCAGGGAGCGGGAGCATTTCCGCAGATACGCAGTATTTT.

This chain connects TRBV14 to TRBJ2-7, with D perhaps matching TRBD2 (5 bases). With 9 bases removed from V and 2 bases from J, the gap between germline ends came to 14 bases. There are 13 residues in the CDR3. Germline-derived CDR1 and CDR2 are SGHDN and FVKESK. For the CDR3, the DNA is TGTGCCAGTTCTAGCCGACGTCCCTACGAGCAGTACTTC. It translates to CASSSRRPYEQYF.